This TCR beta chain is drawn from a study of blood T cell repertoires in COVID-19. Study-level information: The study drew acute and convalescent COVID-19 samples from the United States, Italy and Spain. T cells, B-cell-depleted T cells, or PBMCs provided the cDNA or gDNA that served as material.

Germline V gene lookup returns CDR1 MNHEY and CDR2 SVGAGI. V was pared by 6 bases and J by 6 bases, with 8 bases of the junction left unmatched. The CDR3 consists of 14 residues. Authors' analysis steps: Amplification with reference gene primers provided the estimates of nucleated cell counts. Sequencing used immunoSEQ multiplex PCR; TCRdb keeps in-frame clones, though not all of them. V and J calls and clone size come straight from that table; D and trimming were deduced from the DNA. Here the sample spans 250,000 to 350,000 clones, approximately 84% being singletons. Followed longitudinally, the Seattle patients had been enrolled during active infection.

The TCR comes from a human donor with COVID-19, enrolled during active disease. The donor label of this sample is uncertain. This chain joins TRBV6-5 and TRBJ2-7; TRBD2 aligns across 10 bases. The sample consisted of peripheral blood. As DNA, the CDR3 is TGTGCCAGCAGGGCACCGGGACTAGCGTCCGAGCAGTACTTC. Its translation is CASRAPGLASEQYF.